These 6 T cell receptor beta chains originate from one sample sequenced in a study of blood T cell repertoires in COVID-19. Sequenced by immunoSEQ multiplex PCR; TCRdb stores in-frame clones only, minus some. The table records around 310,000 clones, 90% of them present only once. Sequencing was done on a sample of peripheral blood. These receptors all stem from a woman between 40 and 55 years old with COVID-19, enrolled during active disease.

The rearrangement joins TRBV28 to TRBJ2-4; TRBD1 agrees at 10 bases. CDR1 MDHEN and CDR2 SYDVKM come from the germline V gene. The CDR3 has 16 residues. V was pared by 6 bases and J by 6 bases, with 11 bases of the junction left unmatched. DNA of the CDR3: TGTGCCAGCAGCACTATCAACCGGGACAGGGGAAACATTCAGTACTTC. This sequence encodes CASSTINRDRGNIQYF.

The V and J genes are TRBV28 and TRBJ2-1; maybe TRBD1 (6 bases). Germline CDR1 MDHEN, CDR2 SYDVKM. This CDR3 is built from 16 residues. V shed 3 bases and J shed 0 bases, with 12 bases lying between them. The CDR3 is CASSFRGSPSYNEQFF. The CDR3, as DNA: TGTGCCAGCAGTTTTAGGGGGTCCCCCTCCTACAATGAGCAGTTCTTC.

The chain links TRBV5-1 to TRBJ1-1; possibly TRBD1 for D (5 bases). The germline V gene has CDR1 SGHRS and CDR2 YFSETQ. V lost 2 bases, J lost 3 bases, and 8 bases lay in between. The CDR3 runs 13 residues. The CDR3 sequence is CASSFQGDTEAFF. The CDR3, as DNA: TGCGCCAGCAGCTTCCAGGGCGACACTGAAGCTTTCTTT.

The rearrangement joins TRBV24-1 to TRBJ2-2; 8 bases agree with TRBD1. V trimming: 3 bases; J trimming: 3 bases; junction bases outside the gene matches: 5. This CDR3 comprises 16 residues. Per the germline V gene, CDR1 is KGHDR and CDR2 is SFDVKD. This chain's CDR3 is CATSDDRGKDTGELFF. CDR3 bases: TGTGCCACCAGTGATGACAGGGGCAAAGACACCGGGGAGCTGTTTTTT.

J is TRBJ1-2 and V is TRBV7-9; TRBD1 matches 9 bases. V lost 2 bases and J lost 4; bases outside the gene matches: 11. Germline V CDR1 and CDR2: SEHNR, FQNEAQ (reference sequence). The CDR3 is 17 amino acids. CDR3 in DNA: TGTGCCAGCAGCTTAAGGCGGACAGGGGATAAGGCCTATGGCTACACCTTC. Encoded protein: CASSLRRTGDKAYGYTF.

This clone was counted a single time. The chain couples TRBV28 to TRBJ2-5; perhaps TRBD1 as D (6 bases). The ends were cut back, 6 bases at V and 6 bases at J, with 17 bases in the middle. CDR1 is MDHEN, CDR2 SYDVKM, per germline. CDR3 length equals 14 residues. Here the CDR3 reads CASSPGVGWKTQYF. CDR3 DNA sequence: TGTGCCAGCAGCCCAGGGGTAGGGTGGAAGACCCAGTACTTC.